This TCR beta chain was captured in a study of T cell responses to AZD1222 COVID-19 vaccine. Study-level results: Reports say nearly half of spike-specific TCRs go after unmutated variant regions. Spike was spanned by vaccine-associated CD4 TCRs, with dominance at 160-218 and 743-854.

The table came from immunoSEQ multiplex PCR; TCRdb's copy has only in-frame clones and leaves some out. The table records 95,000 to 110,000 clones, 75% to 95% of them present only once. Notes on this clone: Its specificity is not known.

V was trimmed by 0 bases and J by 8 bases, leaving 11 bases between them. The CDR3 consists of 15 residues. CDR1 and CDR2 (germline): LNHNV, YYDKDF (reference sequence). Sequenced material: peripheral blood, taken 28 days after the second AZD1222 dose. V and J are TRBV15 and TRBJ1-6, with a weak D call TRBD1 (6 bases). The TCR comes from an adult who received the AZD1222 COVID-19 vaccine. The CDR3 loop reads CATSRDPAGDSPLHF. The CDR3 nucleotides read TGTGCCACCAGCAGAGATCCGGCAGGGGATTCACCCCTCCACTTT.